The TCR beta chain described here comes from a study of blood T cell repertoires in COVID-19. Generated by immunoSEQ multiplex PCR, the TCRdb table keeps only in-frame clones and is missing some. The sample yields under 95,000 clones, approximately 86% seen once. In germline, CDR1 is MNHEY, CDR2 SMNVEV (reference sequence). The ends lost 3 bases at V and 5 bases at J; junction bases unmatched: 8. This CDR3 is 15 amino acids long. J is TRBJ1-1 and V is TRBV27; 8 bases agree with TRBD1. The clonotype comes from a woman aged 50 to 60 with acute or convalescent COVID-19. The sample consisted of peripheral blood. The CDR3 DNA reads TGTGCCAGCAGTTTCAGGGGGCGGGGAGCAACTGAAGCTTTCTTT. This sequence encodes CASSFRGRGATEAFF.